This T cell receptor (beta chain) was obtained from a study of OX40 agonist ivuxolimab in advanced cancers. Whole-study context: An anti-OX40 (CD134) antibody with agonistic activity, ivuxolimab, was administered to patients. The study, taken as a whole, reports: There were, on average, more expanded clones in CD8+ T cells than in CD4+. Also present in some nonresponders was a low level of normalized T-cell clonal expansion.

The investigators sampled blood at baseline, at cycle 4 day 1, and at cycle 7 day 1. As regards this clone: The target antigen is unknown.

This table comes from immunoSEQ multiplex PCR, and its TCRdb copy is limited to in-frame clones, with some not included. The repertoire holds roughly 68,000 clones, roughly nine tenths seen once, with about 4% in the top ten. V lost 1 base and J 0 bases, leaving 12 bases between the germline ends. In germline, CDR1 is SGHRS, CDR2 YFSETQ. The CDR3 covers 16 residues. The sequencing used CD4+ or CD8+ T cells sorted from blood, collected in a trial of the OX40 agonist ivuxolimab. This clonotype was sampled from an adult with an advanced solid tumor such as melanoma, head and neck, liver or kidney cancer. This chain uses TRBV5-1 with TRBJ2-3; TRBD2 is a possible D gene (5 bases). The CDR3 DNA sequence: TGCGCCAGCAGCTTGAGGGAGTCCGGCAGCACAGATACGCAGTATTTT. As protein: CASSLRESGSTDTQYF.